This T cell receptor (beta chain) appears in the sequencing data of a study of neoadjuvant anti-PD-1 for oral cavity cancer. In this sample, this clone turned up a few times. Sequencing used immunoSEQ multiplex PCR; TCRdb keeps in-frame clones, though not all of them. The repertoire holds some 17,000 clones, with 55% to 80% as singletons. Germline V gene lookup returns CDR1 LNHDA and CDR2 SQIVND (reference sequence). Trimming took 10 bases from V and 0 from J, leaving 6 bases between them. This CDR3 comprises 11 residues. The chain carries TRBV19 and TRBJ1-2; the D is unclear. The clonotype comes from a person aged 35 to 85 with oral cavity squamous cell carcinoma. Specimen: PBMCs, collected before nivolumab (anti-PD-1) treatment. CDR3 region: CAIGANYGYTF. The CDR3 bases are TGTGCCATCGGGGCTAACTATGGCTACACCTTC.